The clone carrying this T cell receptor (beta chain) was observed at least ten times. This record belongs to a study of T-cell reconstitution after alpha-beta-depleted transplantation in children. The TCRbeta library incorporated unique molecular identifiers. TCRdb reprocessed the PCR reads via MiXCR and lists one record per CDR3 protein. The table has 450,000 to 500,000 distinct CDR3 sequences, under 15% seen once; the top ten hold around 5.8%. Trimming stripped 6 bases from V and 3 bases from J, with 12 bases between. Germline V CDR1 and CDR2: MDHEN, SYDVKM. This CDR3 is built from 13 residues. This material consisted of PBMCs from the stem cell graft donor, taken from the stem cell graft. The source is a human donor who donated a stem cell graft to a child with combined immunodeficiency. The J gene is TRBJ2-7, the V gene TRBV28, with D perhaps TRBD1 or TRBD2 (5 bases each). CDR3 bases: TGTGCCAGCAGAGGGGACGGAAACTACGAGCAGTACTTC. This encodes CASRGDGNYEQYF.